The 4 T cell receptor beta chains below were found in one sample sequenced in a study of cytomegalovirus exposure and HLA in healthy donors listed by TCRdb under 2017. The method was the immunoSEQ multiplex PCR assay. For the multiplex PCR, a mixture combining 60 forward primers for TCR Vbeta segments and 13 reverse primers for TCR Jbeta segments was used. Here the immuneACCESS table is served through TCRdb, limited to in-frame sequences with V and J called. Missing clones are a known gap in these copies; in checked studies unresolved V genes cover under half, and the rest lacks a known reason. This sample holds 150,000 to 200,000 clones; about 78% were observed only once. Of the sample, around 5.7% is held by the ten largest clones. The sequenced sample consisted of PBMCs. The receptor set was obtained from a man between 40 and 49 years old in good health and CMV-seronegative.

This clone was found once. CDR3 residues: CAIRDNRGATDTQYF. The DNA of the CDR3 is TGTGCCATCAGGGACAACAGGGGTGCCACAGATACGCAGTATTTT. The V gene is TRBV10-3, the J gene TRBJ2-3; TRBD1 agrees at 7 bases. The junction had 8 bases not matched to a gene; V was cut back by 6 bases and J by 2 bases. This CDR3 region has 15 residues. The germline CDR1 and CDR2 sequences are ENHRY and SYGVKD.

In this sample, this clone turned up once. V gene TRBV6-1 combines with J gene TRBJ1-5, with a weak D call TRBD1 (5 bases). V was pared by 4 bases and J by 0 bases, with 13 bases between. The germline CDR1 and CDR2 sequences are MNHNS and SASEGT. There are 16 residues in the CDR3. The CDR3 loop reads CASSATGFYSNQPQHF. CDR3 nucleotide sequence: TGTGCCAGCAGTGCTACAGGATTCTATAGCAATCAGCCCCAGCATTTT.

The rearrangement uses TRBV7-2 and TRBJ2-3, with 11 nucleotides matching TRBD2. The CDR3 is 16 amino acids. Germline V gene data show CDR1 as SGHTA and CDR2 as FQGNSA. With 5 bases clipped from V and 6 bases from J, the junction kept 10 bases outside the gene matches. The CDR3 sequence: CASSPAASGRSDTQYF. DNA for the CDR3: TGTGCCAGCAGCCCAGCTGCTAGCGGGAGGTCGGATACGCAGTATTTT.

The chain combines TRBV5-4 with TRBJ2-1; tentatively, D is TRBD1 (6 bases). The V and J ends lost 4 bases and 10 bases respectively, with 12 bases between them. Germline V gives CDR1 SGHNT, CDR2 YYREEE (reference sequence). The CDR3 consists of 12 residues. This CDR3 reads CASSPGQREQFF. The DNA of the CDR3 is TGTGCCAGCAGCCCTGGACAGAGAGAGCAGTTCTTC.